Shown below are 17 T cell receptor beta chains from a single sample sequenced in a study of T cells in localized non-small cell lung cancer. Libraries were prepared by immunoSEQ multiplex PCR; TCRdb keeps only in-frame clonotypes and omits some of them. The data contain 75,000 to 85,000 clones, 80% of them seen just once; the ten biggest clones take up 8% to 10%. Sequencing was performed on peripheral blood, taken before any cancer treatment. These receptor sequences come from a female donor older than 55 with stage I lung adenocarcinoma.

The rearrangement uses TRBV10-3 and TRBJ1-5; no reliable D call. The CDR3 spans 14 residues. Germline lookup yields CDR1 ENHRY and CDR2 SYGVKD. V was shortened by 5 bases and J by 2 bases, with 10 bases between the two germline ends. The CDR3 loop reads CAISSGGGNQPQHF. The DNA of the CDR3 is TGTGCCATCAGTTCAGGTGGAGGCAATCAGCCCCAGCATTTT.

This chain links TRBV6-5 with TRBJ2-1; D call uncertain. Germline assignment: CDR1 MNHEY and CDR2 SVGAGI. V was clipped by 6 bases and J by 10 bases, with 16 bases between them. CDR3 length: 13 residues. The CDR3 here is CASSQTVGWEQFF. Written as DNA, the CDR3 is TGTGCCAGCAGCCAGACTGTTGGGTGGGAGCAGTTCTTC.

The rearrangement links TRBV15 to TRBJ2-5; D not resolved. V shed 0 bases and J shed 11 bases, with 19 bases lying between them. The V gene's germline CDR1 is LNHNV and CDR2 YYDKDF (reference sequence). The CDR3 covers 15 residues. The CDR3 loop is CATSRDPQRLNWQYF. The CDR3 DNA follows: TGTGCCACCAGCAGAGATCCCCAGCGCTTAAACTGGCAGTACTTC.

V and J are TRBV19 and TRBJ2-2; D may be TRBD1 (6 bases). Germline V gene data show CDR1 as LNHDA and CDR2 as SQIVND (reference sequence). V dropped 3 bases and J dropped 5 bases, with 13 bases sitting between them. The CDR3 totals 15 residues. The CDR3 nucleotides read TGTGCCAGTAGTATCCTGACAGGTGCGACCGGGGAGCTGTTTTTT. Translating gives CASSILTGATGELFF.

In this sample, this clone turned up a few times. The chain is built from TRBV29-1 and TRBJ1-1; 8 bases map to TRBD1. J gave up 0 bases and V 3 bases, and 6 bases lay outside the gene matches. Germline V lookup: CDR1 SQVTM, CDR2 ANQGSEA. There are 15 residues in the CDR3. This chain's CDR3 is CSVDRTGGMNTEAFF. The CDR3 DNA reads TGCAGCGTTGATAGAACAGGGGGTATGAACACTGAAGCTTTCTTT. The full variable domain, rest sourced from reference TRBV29-1 and TRBJ1-1, is SAVISQKPSRDICQRGTSLTIQCQVDSQVTMMFWYRQQPGQSLTLIATANQGSEATYESGFVIDKFPISRPNLTFSTLTVSNMSPEDSSIYLCSVDRTGGMNTEAFFGQGTRLTVV.

The chain couples TRBV19 to TRBJ2-5; D is unclear. CDR3 length: 14 residues. Germline loops: CDR1 LNHDA, CDR2 SQIVND (reference sequence). The germline V and J ends were trimmed by 3 bases and 4 bases, with 12 bases remaining between them. CDR3 region: CASSIIQRPETQYF. DNA of the CDR3: TGTGCCAGTAGTATCATCCAGCGCCCAGAGACCCAGTACTTC.

This clone was seen a single time. The V and J genes are TRBV5-1 and TRBJ2-2; D call uncertain. The CDR3 extends over 16 amino acids. The germline CDR1 and CDR2 sequences are SGHRS and YFSETQ. The V gene lost 1 base and the J gene lost 0 bases, with 10 bases spanning the gap. The CDR3 coding sequence is TGCGCCAGCAGCTTGATAGGGTTCGCGAACACCGGGGAGCTGTTTTTT. It is translated as CASSLIGFANTGELFF.

The rearrangement uses TRBV6-1 and TRBJ2-7, with D perhaps assigned TRBD1 or TRBD2 (5 bases each). The germline V and J ends were trimmed by 11 bases and 6 bases, with 17 bases remaining between them. Germline V gene sequence: CDR1 MNHNS, CDR2 SASEGT. This CDR3 has 12 residues. CDR3 DNA: TGTGCCGTCGGGACCGTCAGATCCGAGCAGTACTTC. Translated, it gives CAVGTVRSEQYF.

In nucleotides, the CDR3 is TGTGCCAGCAGTGCCTCCGGACCGTACGAGCAGTACTTC. It is translated as CASSASGPYEQYF. The chain couples TRBV6-6 to TRBJ2-7, with D uncertain. Germline V gene data show CDR1 as MNHNY and CDR2 as SVGAGI (reference sequence). CDR3 length equals 13 residues. V was clipped by 5 bases and J by 4 bases, with 12 bases between them.

This clone was seen a few times. This chain connects TRBV7-9 to TRBJ1-4; D call uncertain. From germline, CDR1 is SEHNR and CDR2 FQNEAQ (reference sequence). The V and J ends lost 6 bases and 0 bases respectively, with 11 bases between them. This CDR3 comprises 15 residues. The CDR3 reads CASSSPPATNEKLFF. The DNA for the CDR3 is TGTGCCAGCAGTTCACCACCTGCAACTAATGAAAAACTGTTTTTT.

The J gene is TRBJ2-1, the V gene TRBV4-3, with TRBD2 identical over 10 bases. Germline CDR1 LGHNA, CDR2 YSLEER. V shed 4 bases and J 3 bases; nucleotides not matched to a gene: 3. CDR3 size: 15 residues. In DNA form, the CDR3 reads TGCGCCAGCAGCCTGGAGCGGGGGGGCTACAATGAGCAGTTCTTC. This codes for CASSLERGGYNEQFF.

The genes are TRBV7-2 and TRBJ1-1; no firm D call. Germline V lookup: CDR1 SGHTA, CDR2 FQGNSA. There are 11 residues in the CDR3. V gave up 0 bases and J gave up 10 bases, with 6 bases separating them. CDR3 in DNA: TGTGCCAGCAGCTTAGCCGCGGGAGCTTTCTTT. It specifies CASSLAAGAFF. The variable domain in full, completed from reference TRBV7-2 and TRBJ1-1, reads GAGVSQSPSNKVTEKGKDVELRCDPISGHTALYWYRQSLGQGLEFLIYFQGNSAPDKSGLPSDRFSAERTGGSVSTLTIQRTQQEDSAVYLCASSLAAGAFFGQGTRLTVV.

In DNA, the CDR3 is TGTGCCAGCAGCTTCCGGGACAGGGTCCCCGATTCCCACTACGAGCAGTACTTC. Its translation: CASSFRDRVPDSHYEQYF. The V call is TRBV12-1, the J call TRBJ2-7; the table's D call, TRBD1, has no DNA check behind it. TRBV12-1 is tagged as a pseudogene. This CDR3 is 18 amino acids long.

The chain couples TRBV2 to TRBJ2-2; unclear D gene. This CDR3 has 14 amino acids. Trimming pared 5 bases from V and 0 bases from J, leaving 7 bases between. Per germline, CDR1 SNHLY and CDR2 FYNNEI. In DNA form, the CDR3 reads TGTGCCAGCAGTCCGACCGCGAACACCGGGGAGCTGTTTTTT. Encoded protein: CASSPTANTGELFF.

The chain uses TRBV7-8 and TRBJ2-1; the D is unclear. The CDR3 extends over 14 amino acids. Trimming removed 3 bases at V and 8 bases at J, with 14 bases between. Germline V gene lookup returns CDR1 SGHVS and CDR2 FQNEAQ. CDR3 in amino acids: CASSFFGRTDEQFF. The DNA for the CDR3 is TGTGCCAGCAGCTTTTTTGGAAGGACGGATGAGCAGTTCTTC.

The rearrangement links TRBV19 to TRBJ2-1; 12 nucleotides agree with TRBD2. V trimming: 3 bases; J trimming: 2 bases; junction bases outside the gene matches: 5. Germline CDR1 LNHDA, CDR2 SQIVND (reference sequence). The CDR3 contains 17 residues. The CDR3 DNA reads TGTGCCAGTAGTATTCGGGCTAGCGGGGGGGCCTACAATGAGCAGTTCTTC. Translation: CASSIRASGGAYNEQFF.

V gene TRBV5-1 combines with J gene TRBJ2-2; tentative D call: TRBD2 (5 bases). Trimming pared 3 bases from V and 8 bases from J, leaving 20 bases between. Germline V gene sequence: CDR1 SGHRS, CDR2 YFSETQ. The CDR3 has 16 amino acids. This CDR3 reads CASSSSPGSATGELFF. The CDR3 nucleotides read TGCGCCAGCAGCTCGTCCCCGGGGAGTGCCACTGGGGAGCTGTTTTTT.